This entry is about one T cell receptor beta chain. Its antigen remains unidentified. The sample belongs to a study of CD4 T cells in relation to SARS-CoV-2 and coronaviruses. Germline loops: CDR1 DFQATT, CDR2 SNEGSKA (reference sequence). The V and J ends lost 3 bases and 4 bases, in that order; junction bases with no gene match: 4. CDR3 length: 13 residues. Before the COVID-19 pandemic, during about 2010-2018, CD4+ T cells were taken from unexposed donors. Isolation of CD4+ T cells took place after around eleven days in culture. Testing used SARS-CoV-2 S/N and four cold-coronavirus spikes on unexposed-donor CD4+ T cells, cells permitting. The repertoire was sequenced with immunoSEQ multiplex PCR; TCRdb's copy has only in-frame clones and lacks some. The data contain just under 30,000 clones, 72% of them singletons.

Specimen: CD4+ T cells from PBMCs, cultured in vitro. The V and J genes are TRBV20-1 and TRBJ2-5; TRBD1 matches 8 bases. The origin of this receptor is a human donor in good health. CDR3 protein: CSASGGQGETQYF. As DNA, the CDR3 is TGCAGTGCTAGTGGAGGACAGGGAGAGACCCAGTACTTC.